These 10 T cell receptor beta chains were sequenced from one sample in a study of blood T cell repertoires in COVID-19. Sequencing was performed with immunoSEQ multiplex PCR; in TCRdb, only in-frame clones are kept and a portion is missing. This sample has approximately 75,000 clones, with less than 85% found just once. Sequencing used peripheral blood. Receptors were obtained from a human donor with acute or convalescent COVID-19. The donor label of this sample is uncertain.

The rearrangement links TRBV27 to TRBJ2-7, with a tentative D call TRBD1 (7 bases). CDR3 size: 14 residues. V lost 11 bases to trimming and J lost 4 bases, with 21 bases between them. CDR1 MNHEY and CDR2 SMNVEV come from the germline V gene (reference sequence). The CDR3 nucleotides read TGTGCCGGCACCGCCGGGGGCAGGGGGTACGAGCAGTACTTC. It is translated as CAGTAGGRGYEQYF.

This chain links TRBV10-2 with TRBJ2-7, with D possibly being TRBD1 (5 bases). Looked up from germline, CDR1 is WSHSY and CDR2 is SAAADI. V gave up 4 bases and J gave up 7 bases, with 11 bases separating them. The CDR3 loop spans 12 amino acids. CDR3 in amino acids: CASSVRGGEQYV. The DNA for the CDR3 is TGCGCCAGCAGTGTAAGGGGTGGAGAGCAGTACGTC.

V is TRBV14 and J is TRBJ2-1; D unresolved. Germline V gene lookup returns CDR1 SGHDN and CDR2 FVKESK. V was shortened by 0 bases and J by 8 bases, with 11 bases between the two germline ends. The CDR3 runs to 14 residues. The CDR3 loop is CASSQDMKRDEQFF. The CDR3 nucleotides read TGTGCCAGCAGCCAAGATATGAAGCGCGATGAGCAGTTCTTC. The full variable domain, completed using reference TRBV14 and TRBJ2-1, is EAGVTQFPSHSVIEKGQTVTLRCDPISGHDNLYWYRRVMGKEIKFLLHFVKESKQDESGMPNNRFLAERTGGTYSTLKVQPAELEDSGVYFCASSQDMKRDEQFFGPGTRLTVL.

The chain combines TRBV7-2 with TRBJ1-3, with 7 bases matching TRBD1. Germline CDR1 is SGHTA and CDR2 is FQGNSA. This CDR3 has 15 residues. With V trimmed by 1 base and J by 9 bases, 9 bases remained unmatched. The chain's CDR3 is CASSLEGTVIGTIYF. For the CDR3, the DNA is TGTGCCAGCAGCTTAGAGGGGACAGTGATCGGCACCATATATTTT.

The chain combines TRBV30 with TRBJ2-1; 7 nucleotides line up with TRBD2. V lost 3 bases, J lost 3 bases, and 8 bases stayed unmatched. CDR1 GTSNPN and CDR2 SVGIG come from the germline V gene (reference sequence). The CDR3 runs 15 residues. In DNA form, the CDR3 reads TGTGCCTGGAGGAGGGAGCGGGAAATCTACAATGAGCAGTTCTTC. Translating gives CAWRREREIYNEQFF.

This clone was detected a few times. V gene TRBV7-9 combines with J gene TRBJ1-2; D remains unclear. V lost 1 base to trimming and J lost 3 bases, with 9 bases between them. The CDR3 has 14 residues. Germline V gene data show CDR1 as SEHNR and CDR2 as FQNEAQ (reference sequence). The CDR3 DNA follows: TGTGCCAGCAGCTTAGGTGGCCAGGACTATGGCTACACCTTC. Amino acids: CASSLGGQDYGYTF.

The chain employs TRBV5-4 and TRBJ1-5; D possibly corresponds to TRBD1 (5 bases). V gave up 0 bases and J gave up 0 bases, with 7 bases separating them. This CDR3 has 15 residues. The germline CDR1 and CDR2 sequences are SGHNT and YYREEE (reference sequence). CDR3 residues: CASSLGGGSNQPQHF. DNA for the CDR3: TGTGCCAGCAGCTTGGGGGGGGGTAGCAATCAGCCCCAGCATTTT.

The V call is TRBV18, the J call TRBJ1-4; 9 positions match TRBD1. V shed 6 bases, J shed 6 bases, and the junction held 5 bases outside the gene matches. This CDR3 has 14 amino acids. CDR1 is KGHSH and CDR2 is LQKENI in the germline V gene. The CDR3 loop reads CASSAGQGDEKLFF. In DNA form, the CDR3 reads TGTGCCAGCTCGGCGGGACAGGGTGATGAAAAACTGTTTTTT.

The gene calls are TRBV5-1 and TRBJ2-3; 8 bases agree with TRBD2. J lost 1 base, V lost 4 bases, and 5 bases had no gene match. Per germline, CDR1 SGHRS and CDR2 YFSETQ. The length of the CDR3 is 15 residues. The CDR3 here is CASSPGLGRTDTQYF. The CDR3 DNA reads TGCGCCAGCAGCCCGGGACTAGGACGCACAGATACGCAGTATTTT.

The V gene is TRBV25-1, the J gene TRBJ1-1; the D gene is possibly TRBD1 (6 bases). This CDR3 is built from 15 residues. Germline CDR1 MGHDK, CDR2 SYGVNS. Trimming took 4 bases from V and 1 from J, leaving 13 bases between them. The CDR3 spells CASSASQGGNTEAFF. The CDR3 DNA follows: TGTGCCAGCAGTGCCTCGCAAGGGGGGAACACTGAAGCTTTCTTT.